The 32 T cell receptor beta chains presented below share a single source sample, sequenced in a study of T cell responses to AZD1222 COVID-19 vaccine. Only in-frame clones appear in the TCRdb table, and some are missing; sequencing was by immunoSEQ multiplex PCR. The sample lists over 40,000 clones; around 84% were seen once. The source was peripheral blood, collected on day 0 of AZD1222 vaccination. The origin of the receptors is an adult in good health.

The V and J genes are TRBV5-1 and TRBJ1-4, with a possible D match to TRBD1 (6 bases). CDR3 length: 16 residues. The V end was cut by 1 base, the J end by 7 bases, with 17 bases between. Germline V CDR1 and CDR2: SGHRS, YFSETQ. CDR3 region: CASSLSHGGRTEKLFF. CDR3 coding DNA: TGCGCCAGCAGCTTGAGTCACGGGGGGCGGACTGAAAAACTGTTTTTT.

The sample holds one count of this clone. The chain carries TRBV30 and TRBJ1-2; the D is unclear. This CDR3 contains 13 residues. The V end lost 3 bases, the J end lost 3 bases, and 11 bases lay between the germline ends. Per germline, CDR1 GTSNPN and CDR2 SVGIG (reference sequence). CDR3 in DNA: TGTGCCTGGAGCTTTTGGGGTGACTATGGCTACACCTTC. Amino acids: CAWSFWGDYGYTF.

The rearrangement uses TRBV4-1 and TRBJ1-3; 7 nucleotides match TRBD1. CDR1 is MGHRA and CDR2 is YSYEKL in the germline V gene. The CDR3 runs to 16 residues. Unmatched junction bases numbered 6, after V lost 0 bases and J lost 4 bases. CDR3 DNA sequence: TGCGCCAGCAGCCAAGACCCGACAGGGCTCGGAAACACCATATATTTT. Translating gives CASSQDPTGLGNTIYF.

This clone came up a few times. The genes are TRBV5-5 and TRBJ1-2; tentative D call: TRBD1 (6 bases). CDR1 is SGHKS, CDR2 YYEKEE, per germline (reference sequence). V was shortened by 1 base and J by 4 bases, with 11 bases between the two germline ends. This CDR3 comprises 14 residues. In DNA form, the CDR3 reads TGTGCCAGCAGCTTGCTTAGGGGGGCCTATGGCTACACCTTC. Translated, it gives CASSLLRGAYGYTF.

This chain connects TRBV28 to TRBJ1-2; 11 bases align to TRBD1. From germline, CDR1 is MDHEN and CDR2 SYDVKM. Trimming removed 5 bases from V and 6 bases from J; junction bases left unmatched: 5. The CDR3 spans 14 residues. The CDR3, as DNA: TGTGCCAGCAGTGTCCCGGGACAGGGGGATGGCTACACCTTC. Protein sequence: CASSVPGQGDGYTF.

The genes are TRBV27 and TRBJ1-3, with D maybe TRBD1 (5 bases). The CDR3 has 17 amino acids. The V gene's germline CDR1 is MNHEY and CDR2 SMNVEV (reference sequence). Between the trimmed V and J ends, which lost 5 bases and 3 bases, there was a span of 20 bases. This CDR3 reads CASSPGGPIFSGNTIYF. As DNA, the CDR3 is TGTGCCAGCAGTCCTGGGGGTCCGATCTTTAGTGGAAACACCATATATTTT.

V and J are TRBV6-1 and TRBJ2-7; the D is unclear. Germline CDR1 reads MNHNS; CDR2 reads SASEGT. The CDR3 is 13 residues long. V was shortened by 3 bases and J by 2 bases, with 8 bases between the two germline ends. CDR3 sequence reads: CASSERITYEQYF. The CDR3 region has the DNA TGTGCCAGCAGTGAGCGGATTACCTACGAGCAGTACTTC.

The rearrangement uses TRBV4-2 and TRBJ2-7; D uncertain. The germline V gene encodes CDR1 LGHNA and CDR2 YNFKEQ. The CDR3 runs 16 residues. V was pared by 0 bases and J by 2 bases, with 14 bases between. For the CDR3, the DNA is TGTGCCAGCAGCCAAGATGTTCGGGCCACAACCTACGAGCAGTACTTC. This encodes CASSQDVRATTYEQYF.

This chain connects TRBV7-5 to TRBJ1-6; TRBD1 is taken as the D call from the table, unchecked against the DNA. TRBV7-5 is flagged as a pseudogene. CDR3 length: 15 residues. Here the CDR3 DNA reads TGTGCCAGAAGCTCCCCGGGACAGGCGAATTCACCCCTCCACTTT. It codes for CARSSPGQANSPLHF.

This chain joins TRBV27 and TRBJ1-3; D remains ambiguous. Germline V lookup: CDR1 MNHEY, CDR2 SMNVEV (reference sequence). Trimming took 2 bases from V and 0 from J, leaving 11 bases between them. The CDR3 totals 16 residues. The DNA for the CDR3 is TGTGCCAGCAGTTTAAACGGAATACTCTCTGGAAACACCATATATTTT. This sequence encodes CASSLNGILSGNTIYF.

This chain links TRBV9 with TRBJ2-1, with 8 bases fitting TRBD2. V was clipped by 0 bases and J by 4 bases; unmatched bases: 6. CDR3 size: 16 residues. Germline V gene sequence: CDR1 SGDLS, CDR2 YYNGEE. The chain's CDR3 is CASSVVSSGFYNEQFF. The CDR3 nucleotides are TGTGCCAGCAGCGTAGTGTCTAGCGGGTTTTACAATGAGCAGTTCTTC.

The chain combines TRBV9 with TRBJ1-4; 8 bases line up with TRBD1. V trimming: 3 bases; J trimming: 4 bases; junction bases outside the gene matches: 8. This CDR3 has 16 residues. The germline V gene encodes CDR1 SGDLS and CDR2 YYNGEE. CDR3 in DNA: TGTGCCAGCAGCGCCCAACCGGGACAGGATAATGAAAAACTGTTTTTT. It codes for CASSAQPGQDNEKLFF.

The V gene is TRBV6-5, the J gene TRBJ1-2; 9 nucleotides match TRBD1. The V gene's germline CDR1 is MNHEY and CDR2 SVGAGI. The junction had 8 bases not matched to a gene; V was cut back by 7 bases and J by 2 bases. This CDR3 contains 15 residues. CDR3 sequence: CASTPDRGVNYGYTF. For the CDR3, the DNA is TGTGCCAGCACCCCGGACAGGGGCGTCAACTATGGCTACACCTTC.

This clone was counted a few times. The chain has TRBV4-3 and TRBJ1-3; D not resolved. Germline V gene data show CDR1 as LGHNA and CDR2 as YSLEER. The V end lost 4 bases, the J end lost 1 base, and 11 bases lay between the germline ends. CDR3 size: 15 residues. Here the CDR3 reads CASSPRVGSGNTIYF. In nucleotides, the CDR3 is TGCGCCAGCAGCCCGCGAGTGGGGTCTGGAAACACCATATATTTT.

This chain uses TRBV11-3 with TRBJ2-1; TRBD2 matches at 7 bases. Germline assignment: CDR1 SGHNT and CDR2 YENEEA. The J segment lost 5 bases and the V segment lost 5 bases, leaving 12 bases of the junction unmatched. The CDR3 runs 16 residues. The CDR3 DNA sequence: TGTGCCAGCAGCACCCATGATGCGGGAGTTCACAATGAGCAGTTCTTC. It translates to CASSTHDAGVHNEQFF. The full variable domain, rest sourced from reference TRBV11-3 and TRBJ2-1, is EAGVVQSPRYKIIEKKQPVAFWCNPISGHNTLYWYLQNLGQGPELLIRYENEEAVDDSQLPKDRFSAERLKGVDSTLKIQPAELGDSAVYLCASSTHDAGVHNEQFFGPGTRLTVL.

This clone was seen just once. The V and J genes are TRBV5-1 and TRBJ2-4; no clear D. The CDR3 sequence is 14 residues long. Trimming took off 0 bases at V and 8 bases at J, with 12 bases between the two ends. Germline assignment: CDR1 SGHRS and CDR2 YFSETQ. CDR3 region: CASSLGQALDIQYF. The CDR3 DNA is TGCGCCAGCAGCTTGGGTCAGGCTTTAGACATTCAGTACTTC.

The chain couples TRBV15 to TRBJ2-6; unclear D gene. Per the germline V gene, CDR1 is LNHNV and CDR2 is YYDKDF (reference sequence). CDR3 length: 15 residues. Deletions cut 0 bases from V and 1 base from J, with 4 bases between. The CDR3 region is CATSRDLSGANVLTF. In nucleotides, the CDR3 is TGTGCCACCAGCAGAGACTTATCTGGGGCCAACGTCCTGACTTTC.

This clone showed up just a few times. The rearrangement links TRBV12-3 or TRBV12-4 to TRBJ2-3; D unclear. V was shortened by 2 bases and J by 10 bases, with 10 bases between the two germline ends. CDR3 size: 12 residues. CDR3 amino acids: CASSLFLGSQYF. The CDR3 DNA reads as TGTGCCAGCAGTTTATTTTTGGGCTCGCAGTATTTT.

This clone was detected a few times. The chain employs TRBV30 and TRBJ1-1, with unresolved D. CDR3 size: 11 residues. Trimming took off 5 bases at V and 7 bases at J, with 11 bases between the two ends. The germline gives CDR1 GTSNPN, CDR2 SVGIG (reference sequence). Written as DNA, the CDR3 is TGTGCCTGGGCCTTACAGCTTGAAGCTTTCTTT. This translates into CAWALQLEAFF.

The V gene is TRBV7-9, the J gene TRBJ2-7; possibly TRBD2 for D (6 bases). Trimming removed 1 base from V and 1 base from J, with 11 bases in between. The CDR3 has 15 residues. CDR1 and CDR2 from the germline V gene are SEHNR and FQNEAQ (reference sequence). CDR3 DNA: TGTGCCAGCAGCTTAGGCGGGGAGGAATCCTACGAGCAGTACTTC. Encoded protein: CASSLGGEESYEQYF.

The rearrangement joins TRBV19 to TRBJ2-7, with a tentative D call TRBD2 (5 bases). Trimming removed 5 bases at V and 4 bases at J, with 12 bases between. This CDR3 is 13 amino acids long. The germline gives CDR1 LNHDA, CDR2 SQIVND (reference sequence). The CDR3, as DNA: TGTGCCAGTAGTGTAGCGTTTCGGTACGAGCAGTACTTC. As protein: CASSVAFRYEQYF.

In this sample, this clone turned up a few times. This chain links TRBV6-4 with TRBJ2-2, with no clear D. CDR1 is MRHNA, CDR2 SNTAGT, per germline. CDR3 size: 12 residues. V was shortened by 3 bases and J by 7 bases, with 6 bases between the two germline ends. Here the CDR3 DNA reads TGTGCCAGCAGTGATAGGTTCGGGGAGCTGTTTTTT. This gives the protein CASSDRFGELFF.

The genes are TRBV6-5 and TRBJ2-1, with 8 bases aligning to TRBD2. V gave up 4 bases and J gave up 2 bases; unmatched junction bases: 4. The germline V gene has CDR1 MNHEY and CDR2 SVGAGI. CDR3 length: 15 amino acids. The CDR3 reads CASSFSGSPYNEQFF. The CDR3 DNA reads as TGTGCCAGCAGTTTCAGCGGGAGCCCCTACAATGAGCAGTTCTTC.

The genes are TRBV6-5 and TRBJ2-1; unclear D gene. The V gene lost 5 bases and the J gene lost 7 bases, with 18 bases spanning the gap. This CDR3 has 15 amino acids. Per the germline V gene, CDR1 is MNHEY and CDR2 is SVGAGI. The CDR3 nucleotides are TGTGCCAGCAGTCCCCGGGCCCGAGTAGGGAATGAGCAGTTCTTC. It translates to CASSPRARVGNEQFF.

The chain recombines TRBV15 with TRBJ2-7, with D perhaps assigned TRBD1 or TRBD2 (6 bases each). The germline V gene encodes CDR1 LNHNV and CDR2 YYDKDF (reference sequence). The CDR3 has 15 residues. Trimming pared 3 bases from V and 0 bases from J, leaving 12 bases between. The CDR3, as DNA: TGTGCCACCAGCAGGGCGGGACACAGCTCCTACGAGCAGTACTTC. Residues: CATSRAGHSSYEQYF.

This sequence joins TRBV7-2 and TRBJ2-7; TRBD2 is a possible D gene (7 bases). The CDR3 is 15 amino acids. Germline-derived CDR1 and CDR2 are SGHTA and FQGNSA. Between the trimmed V and J ends, which lost 2 bases and 6 bases, there was a span of 17 bases. The CDR3 DNA reads as TGTGCCAGCAGCTTAATCATGCGGGGGCCGGGCGAGCAGTACTTC. This gives the protein CASSLIMRGPGEQYF.

The rearrangement links TRBV30 to TRBJ2-7; TRBD1 might be the D (6 bases). Deletions cut 8 bases from V and 3 bases from J, with 17 bases between. Germline CDR1 is GTSNPN and CDR2 is SVGIG (reference sequence). CDR3 length: 13 residues. In nucleotides, the CDR3 is TGTGCCAGGGATCAGGGGTCCGGCTACGAGCAGTACTTC. This codes for CARDQGSGYEQYF.

The rearrangement uses TRBV3-1 (or the pseudogene TRBV3-2) and TRBJ2-5, with D uncertain. The ends were cut back, 0 bases at V and 4 bases at J, with 12 bases in the middle. Germline V gene sequence: CDR1 LGHDT, CDR2 YNNKEL (reference sequence). The CDR3 is 15 amino acids. The chain's CDR3 is CASSQDLGDGETQYF. CDR3 in DNA: TGTGCCAGCAGCCAAGATTTAGGAGATGGAGAGACCCAGTACTTC.

V usage is TRBV12-3 or TRBV12-4 and J usage is TRBJ1-1; D remains ambiguous. The CDR3 covers 13 residues. V was cut by 3 bases and J by 2 bases, with 7 bases left in between. This CDR3 reads CASSLGQNTEAFF. CDR3 nucleotide sequence: TGTGCCAGCAGTTTGGGCCAAAACACTGAAGCTTTCTTT.

Comment on this clone: Since the CDR3 does not end with the conserved phenylalanine or tryptophan, this likely comes from a read error. It is unclear where the CDR3 begins or ends on the DNA, so no DNA is shown, and the CDR3 is as TCRdb lists it. This rearrangement joins TRBV20-1 to TRBJ1-5. The CDR3 numbers 8 amino acids, ends counted. Germline CDR1 and CDR2: DFQATT and SNEGSKA (reference sequence). The CDR3 here is CSADDPSD.

The chain couples TRBV20-1 to TRBJ2-3; 9 bases are a match to TRBD2. In germline, CDR1 is DFQATT, CDR2 SNEGSKA (reference sequence). Unmatched junction bases numbered 5, after V lost 3 bases and J lost 4 bases. This CDR3 region has 14 residues. The CDR3 DNA reads as TGCAGTGCTAGTGGCGGGAGGGCCGCAGATACGCAGTATTTT. This translates into CSASGGRAADTQYF.

This chain links TRBV7-8 with TRBJ1-3; 7 bases map to TRBD1. V shed 1 base and J 4 bases; nucleotides not matched to a gene: 7. Germline V gene sequence: CDR1 SGHVS, CDR2 FQNEAQ. The CDR3 runs to 16 residues. CDR3 amino acids: CASSLGSGGSGNTIYF. CDR3 sequence (DNA): TGTGCCAGCAGCTTAGGGTCAGGGGGTTCGGGAAACACCATATATTTT.